A selection of T cell receptor beta chains follows, all from one sample in a study of cytotoxic CD8 clonotypes in ibrutinib-treated CLL. Profiled with immunoSEQ multiplex PCR; TCRdb holds only in-frame clones, not every one. Here the sample spans about 120,000 clones, approximately 85% being singletons. The material was PBMCs, obtained after 24 months of ibrutinib treatment. The source is a human donor with chronic lymphocytic leukemia. Each CDR3 is given with its conserved first and last residue. A D gene is named only where the DNA matches it firmly. Clone size appears in some rows only: once, few, many, or a class for an expanded clone.

D: TRBD1
size: many
V: TRBV30
J: TRBJ1-5
DNA: TGTGCCTGGAGTAGGGCGGGACAGACTAGCAATCAGCCCCAGCATTTT
CDR3: CAWSRAGQTSNQPQHF

D: TRBD2
size: NA
V: TRBV11-2
J: TRBJ2-3
DNA: TGTGCCAGCAGCTCCGGACTAGCGGGGGGCCGCTGGTATTTT
CDR3: CASSSGLAGGRWYF

D: NA
size: NA
V: TRBV5-6
J: TRBJ1-2
DNA: TGTGCCAGCAGCTTGGACAGGCTTGTCTATGGCTACACCTTC
CDR3: CASSLDRLVYGYTF

D: TRBD1
size: NA
V: TRBV9
J: TRBJ2-3
DNA: TGTGCCAGCAGCGCGGACAGGGCTTTGGCAGATACGCAGTATTTT
CDR3: CASSADRALADTQYF

D: NA
size: NA
V: TRBV21-1
J: TRBJ2-5
DNA: TGTGCCAGCAGACCGGGACTAGCGGGAGGGATCCCCCGGCGGCGGACCCAGTACTTC
CDR3: CASRPGLAGGIPRRRTQYF

D: NA
size: NA
V: TRBV7-2
J: TRBJ2-7
DNA: TGTGCCAGCAGCTTAGACTCGAAGTATCGGTACTTC
CDR3: CASSLDSKYRYF

D: NA
size: NA
V: TRBV4-2
J: TRBJ2-3
DNA: TGTGCCAGCAGCCAGAGGGACGGACGCTTCACAGATACGCAGTATTTT
CDR3: CASSQRDGRFTDTQYF

D: TRBD1
size: NA
V: TRBV4-2
J: TRBJ1-1
DNA: TGTGCCAGCAGCTACTTACAGGGGGCGGCGAACACTGAAGCTTTCTTT
CDR3: CASSYLQGAANTEAFF

D: NA
size: NA
V: TRBV7-3
J: TRBJ1-1
DNA: TGTGCCAGCAGCTTAGGTCCCCCCACTGAAGCTTTCTTT
CDR3: CASSLGPPTEAFF

D: TRBD2
size: NA
V: TRBV4-3
J: TRBJ2-7
DNA: TGCGCCAGCAGCCAACAGGGAGCGGGAGGGCTCCGGGGCGAGCAGTACTTC
CDR3: CASSQQGAGGLRGEQYF

D: NA
size: NA
V: TRBV7-8
J: TRBJ1-5
DNA: TGTGCCAGCAGCTTAGTTCGCCAGAATCAGCCCCAGCATTTT
CDR3: CASSLVRQNQPQHF

D: TRBD1
size: NA
V: TRBV19
J: TRBJ1-1
DNA: TGTGCCAGTAGCCTTAACAGGGGTAGCACTGAGGCTTTCTTT
CDR3: CASSLNRGSTEAFF

D: NA
size: NA
V: TRBV21-1
J: TRBJ2-3
DNA: TGTGCCAGCAGCCCGCGGACTAGCGGTAGCACAGATACGCAGTATTTT
CDR3: CASSPRTSGSTDTQYF

D: TRBD2
size: once
V: TRBV7-3
J: TRBJ2-7
DNA: TGTGCCAGCAGCTTTTCTAGCGGGAGATCGGGCGAGCAGTACTTC
CDR3: CASSFSSGRSGEQYF

D: TRBD1
size: NA
V: TRBV19
J: TRBJ1-5
DNA: TGTGCCAGTAGTCGACAGGGAACTCTCAATCAGCCCCAGCATTTT
CDR3: CASSRQGTLNQPQHF

D: NA
size: NA
V: TRBV5-4
J: TRBJ1-1
DNA: TGTGCCAGCAGCTTGGGGCAGGAGACCCTTGAAGCTTTCTTT
CDR3: CASSLGQETLEAFF

D: TRBD2
size: NA
V: TRBV5-1
J: TRBJ2-3
DNA: TGCGCCAGCAGCCTCGGGACTAGCCGAGATACGCAGTATTTT
CDR3: CASSLGTSRDTQYF

D: NA
size: NA
V: TRBV7-2
J: TRBJ2-6
DNA: TGTGCCAGCAACCGAGCTGGGGCCAACGTCCTGACTTTC
CDR3: CASNRAGANVLTF

D: NA
size: NA
V: TRBV5-1
J: TRBJ2-2
DNA: TGCGCCAGCAAAGTGGATACCAACACCGGGGAGCTGTTTTTT
CDR3: CASKVDTNTGELFF

D: NA
size: NA
V: TRBV13
J: TRBJ2-5
DNA: TGTGCCAGCAGCTTACTAGGACAAGGAATATCGGCGGAGACCCAGTACTTC
CDR3: CASSLLGQGISAETQYF

D: TRBD2
size: NA
V: TRBV4-1
J: TRBJ2-6
DNA: TGCGCCAGCAGCCGAACGGGACTAGCGGTCTCTGGGGCCAACGTCCTGACTTTC
CDR3: CASSRTGLAVSGANVLTF

D: TRBD1
size: NA
V: TRBV19
J: TRBJ1-2
DNA: TGTGCCAGTAGTAGAGGACAGGGGAAAAACTATGGCTACACCTTC
CDR3: CASSRGQGKNYGYTF

D: NA
size: NA
V: TRBV21-1
J: TRBJ2-3
DNA: TGTGCCAGCAGCAAACCAGAATCAAAAGCGGGTAGCACAGATACGCAGTATTTT
CDR3: CASSKPESKAGSTDTQYF

D: NA
size: NA
V: TRBV28
J: TRBJ1-2
DNA: TGTGCCACCATCTTTTCGGGCTATGGCTACACCTTC
CDR3: CATIFSGYGYTF

D: TRBD1
size: NA
V: TRBV5-7
J: TRBJ2-5
DNA: TGTGCCAGCAGCTTGAATTGGGACAGGGGCCAAGAGACCCAGTACTTC
CDR3: CASSLNWDRGQETQYF

D: NA
size: NA
V: TRBV19
J: TRBJ1-1
DNA: TGTGCCAGTAGTACCCAGACCGGCACTGAAGCTTTCTTT
CDR3: CASSTQTGTEAFF

D: NA
size: NA
V: TRBV7-2
J: TRBJ2-7
DNA: TGTGCCAGCAGCAAAAGGTGGGGGCGAGACGAGCAGTACTTC
CDR3: CASSKRWGRDEQYF

D: NA
size: NA
V: TRBV6-1
J: TRBJ1-3
DNA: TGTGCCAGCAGTGAAACCCGGGGCTACCGAAACACCATATATTTT
CDR3: CASSETRGYRNTIYF

D: TRBD1
size: NA
V: TRBV28
J: TRBJ1-5
DNA: TGTGCCAGCAGTTGGAAGGACAGGGGTTTTGGGGGACAGCCCCAGCATTTT
CDR3: CASSWKDRGFGGQPQHF

D: TRBD1
size: NA
V: TRBV28
J: TRBJ1-2
DNA: TGTGCCAGCAGTTTTCAGGGGGAGGACTATGGCTACACCTTC
CDR3: CASSFQGEDYGYTF

D: TRBD1
size: NA
V: TRBV19
J: TRBJ1-2
DNA: TGTGCCAGTAGCGATAGAAGACAGGGGGGGAACTATGGCTACACCTTC
CDR3: CASSDRRQGGNYGYTF

D: NA
size: NA
V: TRBV28
J: TRBJ1-5
DNA: TGTGCCAGCAGTACGTCAGGACGGATCAATCAGCCCCAGCATTTT
CDR3: CASSTSGRINQPQHF

D: NA
size: NA
V: TRBV11-2
J: TRBJ2-1
DNA: TGTGCCAGCAGCTTAGAGCTTGTATCTAGCGACCATGAGCAGTTCTTC
CDR3: CASSLELVSSDHEQFF

D: NA
size: NA
V: TRBV25-1
J: TRBJ2-2
DNA: TGTGCCAGCAGGGACTTGCTGAACACCGGGGAGCTGTTTTTT
CDR3: CASRDLLNTGELFF

D: NA
size: NA
V: TRBV25-1
J: TRBJ1-2
DNA: TGTGCCAGCAGTAGGGACACCTACAATCTAAACTATGGCTACACCTTC
CDR3: CASSRDTYNLNYGYTF

D: TRBD1
size: once
V: TRBV11-1
J: TRBJ1-1
DNA: TGTGCCAGCAGCCCGAGTTCGAGACAGGGGACTGAAGCTTTCTTT
CDR3: CASSPSSRQGTEAFF

D: NA
size: NA
V: TRBV19
J: TRBJ2-7
DNA: TGTGCCAGTAGCCTAGGGGGGGGCCCCTACGAGCAGTACTTC
CDR3: CASSLGGGPYEQYF

D: NA
size: NA
V: TRBV7-9
J: TRBJ2-5
DNA: TGTGCCAGCAGCTTAGGAGGGCCCGAGACCCAGTACTTC
CDR3: CASSLGGPETQYF